This T cell receptor (beta chain) stems from a study of T cell changes during pregnancy in multiple sclerosis. In germline, CDR1 is SNHLY, CDR2 FYNNEI. With 2 bases removed from V and 4 bases from J, the gap between germline ends came to 3 bases. This CDR3 contains 12 residues. Produced via immunoSEQ multiplex PCR; TCRdb's table is partial and in-frame only. The table has approximately 58,000 clones, approximately 92% seen once. The chain links TRBV2 to TRBJ2-1; the D is unclear. The sequenced sample was peripheral blood, obtained in the second trimester of pregnancy. This clonotype was obtained from a female donor in good health, enrolled as a control in a pregnancy study. The CDR3 here is CASSEQYNEQFF. CDR3 nucleotides: TGTGCCAGCAGTGAACAGTACAATGAGCAGTTCTTC.